These 10 T cell receptor beta chains came from one sample sequenced in a study of T cell responses to AZD1222 COVID-19 vaccine. TCRdb's table, derived via immunoSEQ multiplex PCR, lists solely in-frame clones and lacks some. The table shows under 150,000 clones, with approximately 94% occurring only once. The sample here was peripheral blood, taken on day 0 of AZD1222 vaccination. These receptors all stem from an adult in good health.

This chain joins TRBV7-9 and TRBJ2-7, with D tentatively TRBD2 (5 bases). Between the trimmed V and J ends, which lost 1 base and 11 bases, there was a span of 12 bases. Per germline, CDR1 SEHNR and CDR2 FQNEAQ (reference sequence). The CDR3 runs to 12 residues. The CDR3 is CASSLGTGWEYF. CDR3 coding DNA: TGTGCCAGCAGCTTAGGAACGGGGTGGGAGTACTTC.

V gene TRBV27 combines with J gene TRBJ1-5, with 10 bases aligning to TRBD1. Germline CDR1 reads MNHEY; CDR2 reads SMNVEV (reference sequence). This CDR3 contains 14 residues. V shed 6 bases, J shed 9 bases, and the junction held 8 bases outside the gene matches. The CDR3 nucleotides read TGTGCCAGCAGCTGGGACAGGGGCGTGAGGCCCCAGCATTTT. Translation: CASSWDRGVRPQHF.

The chain has TRBV4-1 and TRBJ1-6; D possibly corresponds to TRBD1 (6 bases). The CDR3 has 17 amino acids. V dropped 0 bases and J dropped 6 bases, with 15 bases sitting between them. The germline V gene encodes CDR1 MGHRA and CDR2 YSYEKL. The CDR3 sequence is CASSQEGGQLGNSPLHF. For the CDR3, the DNA is TGCGCCAGCAGCCAAGAGGGGGGGCAGTTAGGTAATTCACCCCTCCACTTT.

The chain recombines TRBV29-1 with TRBJ2-1; no definite D call. The germline CDR1 and CDR2 sequences are SQVTM and ANQGSEA. The length of the CDR3 is 15 residues. Trimming left V 6 bases short and J 8 bases short, with 23 bases between. CDR3 nucleotides: TGCAGCGTCACAGCCTTCAGGAGCCCCAGCTATGAGCAGTTCTTC. It codes for CSVTAFRSPSYEQFF.

The V and J genes are TRBV5-1 and TRBJ2-7, with D maybe TRBD1 (6 bases). This CDR3 comprises 13 residues. CDR1 SGHRS and CDR2 YFSETQ come from the germline V gene. Deletions cut 0 bases from V and 6 bases from J, with 10 bases between. The CDR3 bases are TGCGCCAGCAGCTTGGGACAGGTTTCCGAGCAGTACTTC. It specifies CASSLGQVSEQYF. Full variable domain (remainder filled in from reference TRBV5-1 and TRBJ2-7): KAGVTQTPRYLIKTRGQQVTLSCSPISGHRSVSWYQQTPGQGLQFLFEYFSETQRNKGNFPGRFSGRQFSNSRSEMNVSTLELGDSALYLCASSLGQVSEQYFGPGTRLTVT.

The chain employs TRBV29-1 and TRBJ1-5; D is perhaps TRBD1 (5 bases). The CDR3 sequence is 17 residues long. Germline V gene data show CDR1 as SQVTM and CDR2 as ANQGSEA. V dropped 6 bases and J dropped 2 bases, with 23 bases sitting between them. This CDR3 is CSVPRTGQGIRNQPQHF. The DNA for the CDR3 is TGCAGCGTCCCTCGGACCGGACAAGGGATCCGCAATCAGCCCCAGCATTTT. Full variable domain (outside the CDR3, taken from reference TRBV29-1 and TRBJ1-5): SAVISQKPSRDICQRGTSLTIQCQVDSQVTMMFWYRQQPGQSLTLIATANQGSEATYESGFVIDKFPISRPNLTFSTLTVSNMSPEDSSIYLCSVPRTGQGIRNQPQHFGDGTRLSIL.

The chain uses TRBV6-1 and TRBJ2-3; D unclear. The ends were cut back, 1 base at V and 2 bases at J, with 4 bases in the middle. CDR1 and CDR2 (germline): MNHNS, SASEGT. The CDR3 consists of 13 residues. The DNA for the CDR3 is TGTGCCAGCAGTGAAGACTACACAGATACGCAGTATTTT. Encoded protein: CASSEDYTDTQYF.

This chain connects TRBV2 to TRBJ1-3, with a possible D match to TRBD1 (5 bases). The germline gives CDR1 SNHLY, CDR2 FYNNEI. This CDR3 is built from 12 residues. Trimming removed 9 bases at V and 2 bases at J, with 8 bases between. CDR3 sequence (DNA): TGTGCCAGTTGGACAACTGGAAACACCATATATTTT. Translating gives CASWTTGNTIYF.

The rearrangement joins TRBV7-8 to TRBJ2-5, with 9 bases that match TRBD1. In germline, CDR1 is SGHVS, CDR2 FQNEAQ. The CDR3 has 19 amino acids. V shed 2 bases and J 0 bases; nucleotides not matched to a gene: 13. The CDR3 DNA follows: TGTGCCAGCAGCTTAATACTGGGACAGGGTGGAGGGGACCAAGAGACCCAGTACTTC. It encodes CASSLILGQGGGDQETQYF.

The gene calls are TRBV29-1 and TRBJ2-2; D gene unclear. The length of the CDR3 is 15 residues. With 0 bases removed from V and 4 bases from J, the gap between germline ends came to 12 bases. Germline assignment: CDR1 SQVTM and CDR2 ANQGSEA. In DNA, the CDR3 is TGCAGCGTTGAAGAGGTTCTGCACTCCACCGGGGAGCTGTTTTTT. Translation: CSVEEVLHSTGELFF.